This entry concerns a single T cell receptor beta chain. No antigen is known for it. Germline lookup yields CDR1 SNHLY and CDR2 FYNNEI. The CDR3 sequence is 12 residues long. V lost 7 bases to trimming and J lost 4 bases, with 8 bases between them. Both subsets, CD45RA+ naive and CD45RA-negative memory, were split from the CD4+ cells. Each sorted subset replicate got 200 ng genomic DNA, roughly 27,000 genomes. The data were produced by immunoSEQ multiplex PCR, yet TCRdb's version contains in-frame clones alone and is incomplete. The sample contains some 240,000 clones, 65% of which appear only once. The source of the sample is a study of shared clonotypes between healthy human individuals. Study overall: The study used three CD4 naive, three CD4 memory, two CD8 naive and one CD8 memory plate per donor.

Overall study findings and caveats: All-four-donor shared clonotypes had higher generation probabilities than non-shared clonotypes did.

This TCR derives from a man aged 25 to 40 in good health. The rearrangement links TRBV2 to TRBJ1-5; perhaps TRBD1 as D (6 bases). Material: memory CD4+ T cells sorted from blood. As to subset: CD45RA-negative fraction. Written as DNA, the CDR3 is TGTGCCAGCAATCAGGGGAATCAGCCCCAGCATTTT. Encoded protein: CASNQGNQPQHF.